This entry is about one T cell receptor beta chain. This clone was seen once. Its antigen has not been determined. Germline and junction disagree at one end, which may indicate a read error. This sample stems from a study of cytomegalovirus exposure and HLA in healthy donors (TCRdb year 2017). Regarding the study in general: An earlier analysis of some 550 of the donors reported more than 250 Gb of sequence data and 120 million or so unique TCR beta sequences from about 179 million T cells. Roughly 300 gigabases of sequencing data and approximately 85 million unique TCR sequences were included in an early release covering about 700 HLA-typed donors. Of the roughly 410 genotyped donors, 75% to 85% were placed in the genetic ancestry cluster associated with self-reported Caucasian donors. The study aimed to test whether signatures of past pathogen exposure could be identified by cataloging public T cell receptors. The T cell repertoires of about 700 subjects were profiled by immunosequencing and related to cytomegalovirus serostatus. A separate validation cohort of roughly 130 different subjects was used in addition to the approximately 670-subject first cohort. To predict cytomegalovirus infection status, the study combined high-throughput TCR immunosequencing, statistical association of individual TCRs with disease status, and machine learning. A later analysis re-examined previously published TCR beta repertoires from 500 to 700 donors and added high-resolution HLA genotyping to investigate patterns of TCR occurrence. Rather than drawing on any new phenotypic data, the later analysis identified candidate immune exposures from TCR beta sequences and the way those sequences occurred across donors. An earlier analysis of several hundred of the donors applied high-throughput TCR beta sequencing to assess whether each TCR beta V gene segment acted as functional or pseudogenic. Alongside the repertoire data, information on donor age, sex, ethnicity and CMV serostatus was compiled. Genome-wide SNP genotypes for about 65% of the roughly 670 donors were used in a later genetic analysis, which treated that subset as a discovery cohort. Every repertoire in the discovery cohort had been generated on one and the same sequencing platform. HLA typing covered class I and class II loci at four-digit resolution. Typing coverage varied by locus: about 620-640 donors for A, B, C, DRB1 and DQB1; approximately 560 for DQA1; over 600 for DPA1; around 450 for DPB1. Four or five DR-DQ haplotypes were handled as single units for association and clustering because linkage in the cohort was strong. Among about 400 genotyped donors of the cohort, an average of around 220,000 unique TCR beta nucleotide sequences was sequenced per donor, of which about 20% were non-productive. Study-level results and caveats: Seventeen rarely observed V segments, including chromosome 9 orphons, were excluded from the earlier analysis of approximately 500 of the donors because counts were too low. The cohort was sequenced for TCR beta chains only, and without alpha or paired-chain data the features that could be detected were limited. In a later analysis, several top co-occurrence clusters were reported to appear linked to parvovirus B19, influenza, CMV and Epstein-Barr virus. In a later genetic analysis, fewer N-insertions in productive TCRs were reported among donors in an Asian-associated ancestry cluster than the approximately 710-donor mean. Sequencing depth was assumed to be roughly uniform across donors in the presence/absence analyses, though that assumption may not hold. When HLA alleles, especially DR and DQ, strongly co-occurred, attributing TCR associations to individual alleles was difficult. According to the authors, the approach could potentially be generalized to other disease states and immunological phenotypes. A further reported finding was that TCR beta sequences accurately predicted the HLA-A and HLA-B alleles for most subjects in the first cohort. HLA typing was unavailable for some donors at each locus, so association tests used only the typed subset. A later analysis associated around 16,000 TCR beta sequences with specific HLA alleles at a false discovery rate of 0.05. In both the original and validation cohorts, the classifier was reported to diagnose cytomegalovirus status with high specificity and sensitivity. A later analysis found that most CMV-associated TCR beta chains appeared HLA-restricted, with HLA associations seemingly driven largely by CMV exposure. Correlated functional status among segregating V segments might be attributable to linkage disequilibrium, but an unknown experimental factor could not be ruled out. A later analysis found that TCR association rates varied across HLA loci, with DRB1 alleles showing the most associated TCRs and HLA-C alleles the fewest. In an earlier analysis of 587 of the donors, most TCR beta V segments were observed in productive rearrangements about 87% or about 30% of the time, broadly matching IMGT annotations. The sequencing pipeline was judged likely to have produced a cluster of highly shared sequence variants as a technical artifact. CMV serostatus was the only immune exposure information available for the cohort. In vitro tests confirmed that a few of the cytomegalovirus-associated TCR beta chains recognize cytomegalovirus antigens. The study gave a list of 150 to 200 TCR beta chains associated with cytomegalovirus. An association between a missense DCLRE1C variant and V-gene and J-gene trimming of TCR beta chains was found in a later genetic analysis and replicated in an independent cohort. While some public TCRs were present in many individuals, most TCR sequences turned up only very rarely across donors. Compared with equally common non-associated chains, HLA-associated TCR beta chains in a later analysis were more clonally expanded and had lower generation probabilities.

Libraries came from the immunoSEQ multiplex PCR assay. For the multiplex PCR, a mixture combining 60 forward primers for TCR Vbeta segments and 13 reverse primers for TCR Jbeta segments was used. The CDR3 region of rearranged TCR beta genes was amplified from genomic DNA by a multiplex PCR assay. Amplified TCR beta libraries were sequenced as 87-base-pair reads on the Illumina HiSeq System. Per the original workflow: A later analysis tallied 75 million to 95 million unique TCR beta chains across the 666 repertoires, and about 10 million of those chains were shared by two or more donors. Raw reads were error-corrected and collapsed into unique sequences by a nearest-neighbor algorithm in which closely related sequences were merged to remove PCR and sequencing errors. To assign V, D and J gene segments, CDR3 sequences were aligned to IMGT reference sequences. For a sequence to be retained, a match of at least six nucleotides was required to both a V gene segment and a J gene segment. Rearrangements were classified as productive when the CDR3 lacked stop codons and remained in frame with V and J, and all other rearrangements were classified as non-productive. CDR3 was defined by IMGT convention, running from the second conserved V-encoded cysteine to the conserved J-encoded phenylalanine. Sequences without an unambiguous match to a single V gene segment were excluded from the earlier analysis of about 640 of the donors. In an earlier analysis of approximately 560 of the donors, a V segment was called functional when productive rearrangements were above 56.7%, and segregating when the standard deviation between donors exceeded 5%. A statistical classification framework was developed to diagnose cytomegalovirus status using the catalog of TCR beta chain sequences. V and J gene assignment, in a later analysis, came from comparing TCR nucleotide sequences with IMGT/GENE-DB human TR gene sequences. Using the TCRdist pipeline, a later analysis assigned CDR3 sequences along with most-parsimonious VDJ recombination scenarios. In a later analysis, every TCR beta chain was defined by the combination of its CDR3 amino acid sequence and its V-gene family, and reads without a unique V-gene family were dropped. In a later analysis, some 600 highly shared, low-generation-probability nucleotide sequences were removed to address suspected cross-contamination and a sequencing artifact. In a later analysis, a clonal expansion index was calculated for each public chain from normalized within-repertoire ranks of inferred template counts. Generation probabilities in a later analysis came from a VDJ recombination model fitted to out-of-frame rearrangements, and those results were checked against IGoR. A later analysis scored TCR-TCR, TCR-HLA and TCR-CMV co-occurrence with hypergeometric tests, applying a repertoire-size bias correction to TCR pairs. False discovery rates were estimated in a later analysis by permuting HLA or CMV assignments 20 times. A later analysis grouped co-occurring TCRs with DBSCAN, adding TCRdist sequence similarity when clustering within HLA-allele-positive subsets. Co-occurrence clustering excluded repertoires with fewer than 30,000 or more than 120,000 public chains, plus five with anomalous nucleotide sharing. TCRdb re-hosts the immuneACCESS table, in-frame sequences only. Its copies lack some clones; in the studies checked, an unresolved V gene accounts for under half of them, and the cause for the rest is not known. V and J calls and clone size are as listed in that table; D and trimming were resolved from the DNA. Counted in this sample were 100,000 to 150,000 clones; around 78% of them appeared once. The leading ten clones occupy about 1.9% of the sample.

In total, about 650 healthy bone marrow donors made up the cohort. At the time of sampling, every cohort member was nominally healthy, though immune exposures that went unrecorded were likely present. The donor was CMV seronegative and was included in the group of 352 seronegative cohort members. A peripheral blood sample was provided by each donor, and peripheral blood mononuclear cells were used for TCR beta sequencing. The Qiagen DNeasy Blood Extraction Kit was used to extract genomic DNA from the blood cell samples. This TCR derives from a man in his fifties or sixties in good health and CMV-seronegative. Sequencing input: PBMCs.

In nucleotides, the sequence is TGTGCCAGCAGCGTAGCTACAGGAGACTCTGAAAACACCATATATTTT. Protein translation: CASSVATGDSENTIYF. The chain is encoded by TRBV9 joined to TRBJ1-3; perhaps TRBD1 is the D gene, with 5 bases matching. Including the terminal cysteine and phenylalanine, the CDR3 comprises 16 residues. Of all the DNA, just the CDR3 is kept, 48 bases in frame from base 1. For CDR1 and CDR2, the germline V gene lists SGDLS and YYNGEE.